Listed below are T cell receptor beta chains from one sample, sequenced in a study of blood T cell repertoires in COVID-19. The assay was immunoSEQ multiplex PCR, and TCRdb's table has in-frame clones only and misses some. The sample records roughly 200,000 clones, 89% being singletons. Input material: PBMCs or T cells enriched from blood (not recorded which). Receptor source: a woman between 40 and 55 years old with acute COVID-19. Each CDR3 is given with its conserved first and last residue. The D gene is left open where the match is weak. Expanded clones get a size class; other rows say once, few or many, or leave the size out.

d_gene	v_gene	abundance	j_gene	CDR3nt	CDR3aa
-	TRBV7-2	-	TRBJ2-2	TGTGCCAGCAGCCCAGGGTCAGGCACCGGGGAGCTGTTTTTT	CASSPGSGTGELFF
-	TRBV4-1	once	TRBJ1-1	TGCGCCAGCAGCCAAGGAGGGGCGTGGGGGCTGAAGGAGAACACTGAAGCTTTCTTT	CASSQGGAWGLKENTEAFF
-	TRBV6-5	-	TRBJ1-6	TGTGCCAGCAGTTACGGCAGGGGCGTCGGGAATTCACCCCTCCACTTT	CASSYGRGVGNSPLHF
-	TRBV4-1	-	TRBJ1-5	TGCGCCAGCAGCCAAGTCGTACAACCTAATCAGCCCCAGCATTTT	CASSQVVQPNQPQHF
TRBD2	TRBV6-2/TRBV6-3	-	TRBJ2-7	TGTGCCAGCAGTTACCCCGGAGGAAGCGTGCTAGCGGGGACCTACGAGCAGTACTTC	CASSYPGGSVLAGTYEQYF
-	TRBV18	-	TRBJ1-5	TGTGCCAGCTCACCCGACATAAGCAATCAGCCCCAGCATTTT	CASSPDISNQPQHF
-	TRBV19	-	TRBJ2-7	TGTGCCAGTAGTGCCGGGATGCCGCCCTACGAGCAGTACTTC	CASSAGMPPYEQYF
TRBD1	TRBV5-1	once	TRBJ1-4	TGCGCCAGCAGCTCAGGACAGGGGGCGGATGATGAAAAACTGTTTTTT	CASSSGQGADDEKLFF
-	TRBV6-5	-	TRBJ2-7	TGTGCCAGCAGTTACTCCCCGACAGCCTACGAGCAGTACTTC	CASSYSPTAYEQYF
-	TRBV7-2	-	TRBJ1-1	TGTGCCAGCAGCCAAAGGCAGGGGTTGAACACTGAAGCTTTCTTT	CASSQRQGLNTEAFF
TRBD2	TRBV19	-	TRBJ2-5	TGTGCCAGTAGTATAATCCGGGAGGGGAGTGAGACCCAGTACTTC	CASSIIREGSETQYF
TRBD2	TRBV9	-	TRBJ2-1	TGTGCCAGCAGCCTAGAACTAGCGGGAGGTAACAATGAGCAGTTCTTC	CASSLELAGGNNEQFF
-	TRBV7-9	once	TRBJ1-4	TGTGCCAGCAGCTCTGGGCAGGGTCAGATGAGGAAACTGTTTTTT	CASSSGQGQMRKLFF
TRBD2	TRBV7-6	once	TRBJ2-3	TGTGCCAGCAGCCTCCGACTAGCGGGAGGGATAGATACGCAGTATTTT	CASSLRLAGGIDTQYF
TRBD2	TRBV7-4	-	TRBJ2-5	TGTGCCAGCAGCCGGCGGGAAGCGGGGGGGCAGGAGACCCAGTACTTC	CASSRREAGGQETQYF
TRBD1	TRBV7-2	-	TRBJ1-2	TGTGCCAGCAGCTTAGATGGGGGACAGAATCGCTACACCTTC	CASSLDGGQNRYTF
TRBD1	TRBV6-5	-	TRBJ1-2	TGTGCCAGCATCTCAGGGACAGAGAGCGGCTACACCTTC	CASISGTESGYTF
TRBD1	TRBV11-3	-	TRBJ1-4	TGTGCCAGCAGCTTAGGTCCGACAGGGTTCGAGGTAACTAATGAAAAACTGTTTTTT	CASSLGPTGFEVTNEKLFF
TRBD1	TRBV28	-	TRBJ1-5	TGTGCCAGCACCCTCACAGGGGGCCATCAGCCCCAGCATTTT	CASTLTGGHQPQHF
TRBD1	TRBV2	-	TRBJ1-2	TGTGCCAGTCGGGACAGGGGTTATGGCTACACCTTC	CASRDRGYGYTF
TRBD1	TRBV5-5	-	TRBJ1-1	TGTGCCAGCAGCTTCCAAGGACAGGACCATCTTACGACTGAAGCTTTCTTT	CASSFQGQDHLTTEAFF
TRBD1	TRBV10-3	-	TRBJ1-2	TGTGCCATCAGTGATGGACAGGGGTATGGCTACACCTTC	CAISDGQGYGYTF
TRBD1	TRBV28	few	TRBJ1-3	TGTGCCAGCAGTTTATTGTTCGGGATTGGACAGGGGGGGGCCGGAAACACCATATATTTT	CASSLLFGIGQGGAGNTIYF
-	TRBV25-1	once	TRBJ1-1	TGTGCCAGCAGTCTAGCAGGACTAAGGACTGAAGCTTTCTTT	CASSLAGLRTEAFF
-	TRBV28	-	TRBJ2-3	TGTGCCAGCAGTCCCGGGGACCGGGACATCGGAGGTCCAGATACGCAGTATTTT	CASSPGDRDIGGPDTQYF
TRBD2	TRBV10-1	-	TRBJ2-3	TGCGCCAGCAGTGATCAGGTAGCGGGGGGAAACACAGATACGCAGTATTTT	CASSDQVAGGNTDTQYF
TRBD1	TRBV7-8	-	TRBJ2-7	TGTGCCAGCAGGCATAGGGGACAGGCCGAGGGCTCCTACGAGCAGTACTTC	CASRHRGQAEGSYEQYF
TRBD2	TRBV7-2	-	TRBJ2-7	TGTGCCAGCAGCTCAGCCGGGACTAGCGGGGTGACCTACGAGCAGTACTTC	CASSSAGTSGVTYEQYF
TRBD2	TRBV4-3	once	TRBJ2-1	TGCGCCAGCAGCGACCCTGGGGCGGGAGTTAAGTTCTTC	CASSDPGAGVKFF
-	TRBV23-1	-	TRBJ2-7	TGCGCCAGCAGTCAGTCTTTGGGCCGTGATTCCTACGAGCAGTACTTC	CASSQSLGRDSYEQYF
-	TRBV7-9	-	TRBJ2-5	TGTGCCAGCAGCCCCCTGGGTCCTCGGGATCAAGAGACCCAGTACTTC	CASSPLGPRDQETQYF
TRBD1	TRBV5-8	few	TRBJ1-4	TGTGCCAGCAGCGGCCCGGGACAGGGTTACGAAAAACTGTTTTTT	CASSGPGQGYEKLFF
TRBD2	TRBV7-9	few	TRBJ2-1	TGTGCCAGCAGCTTGACTAGCGGGAGGAAAAATGAGCAGTTCTTC	CASSLTSGRKNEQFF
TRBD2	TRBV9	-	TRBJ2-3	TGTGCCAGCAGCGTATCCTCGGGACTAGCGAACACAGATACGCAGTATTTT	CASSVSSGLANTDTQYF
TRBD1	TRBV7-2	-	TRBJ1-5	TGTGCCAGCAGCCAAGGGACAGGGTCAAATCAGCCCCAGCATTTT	CASSQGTGSNQPQHF
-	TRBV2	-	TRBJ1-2	TGTGCCAGCAAGTATTACGAGCCCGGCTACACCTTC	CASKYYEPGYTF
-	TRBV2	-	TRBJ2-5	TGTGCCAGCAGTGAAGAGTCGTCGGGTATCCGGGAGACCCAGTACTTC	CASSEESSGIRETQYF
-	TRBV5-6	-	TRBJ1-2	TGTGCCAGCAGCTTGGGTACAGGGAATACTAACTATGGCTACACCTTC	CASSLGTGNTNYGYTF
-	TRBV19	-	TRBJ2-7	TGTGCCAGTAGTACAGAGACAGATTCCTACGAGCAGTACTTC	CASSTETDSYEQYF
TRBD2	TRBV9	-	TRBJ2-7	TGTGCCAGCAGCGTAGGGATGGGGGGGTACGAGCAGTACTTC	CASSVGMGGYEQYF
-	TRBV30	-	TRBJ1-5	TGTGCCTGGAGTGTACGGGGTTTACAGAATAGCAATCAGCCCCAGCATTTT	CAWSVRGLQNSNQPQHF
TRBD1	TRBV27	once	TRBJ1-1	TGTGCCAGCAGTTCGACAGGGTCGCACACTGAAGCTTTCTTT	CASSSTGSHTEAFF
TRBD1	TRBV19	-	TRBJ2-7	TGTGCCAGTAGTCCCCGGACAGGGGCAGCCCCCGAGCAGTACTTC	CASSPRTGAAPEQYF
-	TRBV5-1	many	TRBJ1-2	TGCGCCAGCTCGGACAGCTATAACTATGGCTACACCTTC	CASSDSYNYGYTF
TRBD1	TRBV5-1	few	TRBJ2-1	TGCGCCAGCAGCCGAGGACAGGGGGCGGTCAATGAGCAGTTCTTC	CASSRGQGAVNEQFF
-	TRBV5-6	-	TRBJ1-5	TGTGCCAGCAGCTTGAAGGGGCGTCAATGGCAGCCCCAGCATTTT	CASSLKGRQWQPQHF
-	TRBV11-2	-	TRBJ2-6	TGTGCCAGCAGCTTGGCGGCCTCTGGGGCCAACGTCCTGACTTTC	CASSLAASGANVLTF
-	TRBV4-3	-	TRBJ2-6	TGCGCCAGCAGCCAACGCGGAGGGGGCGCTGGGGCCAACGTCCTGACTTTC	CASSQRGGGAGANVLTF
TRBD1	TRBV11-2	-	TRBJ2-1	TGTGCCAGCAGCCCGGGACAGGGGCCTTACAATGAGCAGTTCTTC	CASSPGQGPYNEQFF
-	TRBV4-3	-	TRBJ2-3	TGCGCCAGCAGCCAAGATTGGGGCGGCAGATACACAGATACGCAGTATTTT	CASSQDWGGRYTDTQYF
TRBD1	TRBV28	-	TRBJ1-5	TGTGCCAGCAGTTTATCAGGGGGCGATCAGCCCCAGCATTTT	CASSLSGGDQPQHF
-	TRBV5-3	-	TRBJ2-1	TGTGCCATCTATGGGCAGTTCTTC	CAIYGQFF
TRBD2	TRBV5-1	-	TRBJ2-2	TGCGCCAGCAGCTTGGTCACTAGCGGGGTAGCCGGGGAGCTGTTTTTT	CASSLVTSGVAGELFF
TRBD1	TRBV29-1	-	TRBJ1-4	TGCAGCGTTGATGCCGGGACAGGGAATGAAAAACTGTTTTTT	CSVDAGTGNEKLFF
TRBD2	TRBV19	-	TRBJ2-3	TGTGCCAGTAGTAAGGGACTAGCGGCTGTTTCGTATTTT	CASSKGLAAVSYF
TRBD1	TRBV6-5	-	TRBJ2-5	TGTGCCAGCAAGTCCACCGGACAGGCTCAAGAGACCCAGTACTTC	CASKSTGQAQETQYF
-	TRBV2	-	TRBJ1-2	TGTGCCAGCAGGCTAGCGGGGGAGGGCACCTTC	CASRLAGEGTF
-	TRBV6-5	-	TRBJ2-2	TGTGCCAGCAAATCAGGGACCGGGGAGCTGTTTTTT	CASKSGTGELFF
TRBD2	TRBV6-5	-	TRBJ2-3	TGTGCCAGCAGCCAGCGGGGGGCGGGAGATACGCAGTATTTT	CASSQRGAGDTQYF
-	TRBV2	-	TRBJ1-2	TGTGCCAGCAGTGATCGGAGCTCGGGTGCTGGCTACACCTTC	CASSDRSSGAGYTF